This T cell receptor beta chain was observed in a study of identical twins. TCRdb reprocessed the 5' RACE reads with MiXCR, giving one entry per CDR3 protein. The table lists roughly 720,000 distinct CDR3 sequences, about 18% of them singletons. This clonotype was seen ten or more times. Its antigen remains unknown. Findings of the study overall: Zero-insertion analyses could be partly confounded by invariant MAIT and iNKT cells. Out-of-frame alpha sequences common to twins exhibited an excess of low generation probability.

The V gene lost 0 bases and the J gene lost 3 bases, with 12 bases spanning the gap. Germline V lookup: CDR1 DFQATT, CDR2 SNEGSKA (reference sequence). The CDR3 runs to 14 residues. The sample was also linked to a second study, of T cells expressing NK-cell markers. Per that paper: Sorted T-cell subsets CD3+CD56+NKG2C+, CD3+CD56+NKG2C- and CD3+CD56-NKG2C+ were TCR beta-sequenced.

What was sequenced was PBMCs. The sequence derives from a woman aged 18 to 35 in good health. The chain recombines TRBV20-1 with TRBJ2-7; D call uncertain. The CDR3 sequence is CSARDRALVYEQYF. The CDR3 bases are TGCAGTGCTAGAGATCGGGCCCTCGTCTACGAGCAGTACTTC.